The entry below describes one T cell receptor (beta chain). Its target is not known. These data come from a study of cytomegalovirus exposure and HLA in healthy donors. General study points: Apart from CMV serostatus, no immune exposure information was available. Based on reports, TCR beta sequences accurately predicted HLA-A and HLA-B alleles for most subjects. The classifier reportedly diagnosed cytomegalovirus status with high sensitivity and specificity. The later analysis indicated that the majority of CMV-associated TCR beta chains appeared HLA-restricted.

Germline CDR1 LGHNA, CDR2 YSLEER. This CDR3 comprises 16 residues. V dropped 0 bases and J dropped 3; count of bases not matched to a gene: 5. The study ran its PCR with 60 Vbeta and 13 Jbeta primers. Produced via immunoSEQ multiplex PCR; TCRdb's table is partial and in-frame only. The sample has some 160,000 clones; around three quarters are singletons. The specimen was PBMCs. The chain is built from TRBV4-3 and TRBJ2-1; 7 nucleotides align to TRBD1. This clonotype was sampled from a woman younger than 45 in good health and CMV-seronegative. The CDR3 protein is CASSQDSGTDYNEQFF. The CDR3 nucleotides are TGCGCCAGCAGCCAAGACTCCGGGACAGACTACAATGAGCAGTTCTTC.